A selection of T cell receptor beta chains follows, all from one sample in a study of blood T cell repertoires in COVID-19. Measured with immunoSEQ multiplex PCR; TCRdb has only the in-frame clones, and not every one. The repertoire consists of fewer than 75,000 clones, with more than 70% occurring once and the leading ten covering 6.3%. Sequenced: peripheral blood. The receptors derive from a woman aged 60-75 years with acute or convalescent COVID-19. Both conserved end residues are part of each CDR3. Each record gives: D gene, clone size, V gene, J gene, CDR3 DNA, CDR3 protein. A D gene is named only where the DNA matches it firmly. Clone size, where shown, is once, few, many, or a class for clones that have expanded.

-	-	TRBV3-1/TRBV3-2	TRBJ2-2	TGTGCCAGCAGCCCGGAGGTCACCGGGGAGCTGTTTTTT	CASSPEVTGELFF
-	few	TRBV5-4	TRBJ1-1	TGTGCCAGCAGCTCGGGACAGAACACTGAAGCTTTCTTT	CASSSGQNTEAFF
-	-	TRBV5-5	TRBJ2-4	TGTGCCAGCAGCTTTTTTGGGCCCAAAAACATTCAGTACTTC	CASSFFGPKNIQYF
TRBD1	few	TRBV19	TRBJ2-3	TGTGCCAGTAGTATGACGACAGGGGACACAGATACGCAGTATTTT	CASSMTTGDTDTQYF
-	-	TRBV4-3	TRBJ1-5	TGCGCCAGCAGCTTCGCGGGGCAGCCCCAGCATTTT	CASSFAGQPQHF
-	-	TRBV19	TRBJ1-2	TGTGCCAGTAGTATTTTCGGTCGAATAGGGGATGGCTACACCTTC	CASSIFGRIGDGYTF
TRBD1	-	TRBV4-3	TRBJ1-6	TGCGCCAGCAGCCAAGATGTTCAGGGGGCTTCACCCCTCCACTTT	CASSQDVQGASPLHF
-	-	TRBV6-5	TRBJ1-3	TGTGCCAGCAGCCCAGGGTTTAGCTCTGGAAACACCATATATTTT	CASSPGFSSGNTIYF
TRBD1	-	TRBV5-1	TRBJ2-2	TGCGCCATCAGAGAAGGACAGGGGGCGACCGGGGAGCTGTTTTTT	CAIREGQGATGELFF
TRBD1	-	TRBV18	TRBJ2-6	TGTGCCAGCTCCCAAGAGACAGGGTTAGCTGGGGCCAACGTCCTGACTTTC	CASSQETGLAGANVLTF
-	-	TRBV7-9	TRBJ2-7	TGTGCCAGCAGCTTATTTGTCGGGAACTACGAGCAGTACTTC	CASSLFVGNYEQYF
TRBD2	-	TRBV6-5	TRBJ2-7	TGTGCCAGCAACGGGGGGTCGAACTACGAGCAGTACTTC	CASNGGSNYEQYF
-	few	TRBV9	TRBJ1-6	TGTGCCAGCAGCGTAGCACGGGATTCACCCCTCCACTTT	CASSVARDSPLHF
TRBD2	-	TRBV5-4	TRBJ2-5	TGTGCCAGCAGCTTACCGACTAGCGGGGGGTTACTAAGGAGAGAGACCCAGTACTTC	CASSLPTSGGLLRRETQYF
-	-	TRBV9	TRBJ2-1	TGTGCCAGCAGCGTAGCTACGGGGTACAATGAGCAGTTCTTC	CASSVATGYNEQFF
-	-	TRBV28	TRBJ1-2	TGTGCCAGCAGGGACAGCAACTATGGCTACACCTTC	CASRDSNYGYTF
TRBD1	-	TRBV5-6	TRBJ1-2	TGTGCCAGCAGCCCCGGGACAGGAAAACACTATGGCTACACCTTC	CASSPGTGKHYGYTF
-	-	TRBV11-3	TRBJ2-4	TGTGCCAGCAGCTTAGATCCGGCAGGGAACATTCAGTACTTC	CASSLDPAGNIQYF
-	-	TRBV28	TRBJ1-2	TGTGCCATCGTCTTTCGGGGGGCGAGTGGCTACACCTTC	CAIVFRGASGYTF
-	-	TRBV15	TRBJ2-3	TGTGCCACCAGCAGAGAAGTAGCAGATACGCAGTATTTT	CATSREVADTQYF
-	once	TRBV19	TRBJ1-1	TGTGCCAGTAGTTGGGGCAATTTGAACACTGAAGCTTTCTTT	CASSWGNLNTEAFF
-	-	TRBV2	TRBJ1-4	TGTGCCAGCAGTTTGCCCCAGTCTGAAAAACTGTTTTTT	CASSLPQSEKLFF
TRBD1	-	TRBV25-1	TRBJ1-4	TGTGCCAGCGGAGTAGGGGGCTGGGGCGAAAAACTGTTTTTT	CASGVGGWGEKLFF